The 29 T cell receptor beta chains in this list originate from one sample, sequenced in a study of identifying expanded T cells in peripheral blood. Clones were read by immunoSEQ multiplex PCR, and TCRdb kept only the in-frame ones, dropping some. The sample shows around 76,000 clones, 75% to 90% of them seen only once. The material sequenced was blood. Source of these receptors: a person between 18 and 69 years old in good health.

The chain links TRBV29-1 to TRBJ1-3; 9 bases match TRBD1. Germline V gene sequence: CDR1 SQVTM, CDR2 ANQGSEA. The CDR3 runs to 13 residues. The ends lost 6 bases at V and 4 bases at J; junction bases unmatched: 4. As DNA, the CDR3 is TGCAGCGTGGGGGGACAGGGAGGAAACACCATATATTTT. The encoded protein is CSVGGQGGNTIYF. The entire variable domain, with the rest obtained from reference TRBV29-1 and TRBJ1-3, is as follows: SAVISQKPSRDICQRGTSLTIQCQVDSQVTMMFWYRQQPGQSLTLIATANQGSEATYESGFVIDKFPISRPNLTFSTLTVSNMSPEDSSIYLCSVGGQGGNTIYFGEGSWLTVV.

Only a few counts were recorded for this clone. V is TRBV11-2 and J is TRBJ2-7; 8 bases line up with TRBD1. The V gene's germline CDR1 is SGHAT and CDR2 FQNNGV. V shed 5 bases, J shed 2 bases, and the junction held 5 bases outside the gene matches. The length of the CDR3 is 14 residues. The CDR3 reads CASSRQGATYEQYF. CDR3 sequence (DNA): TGTGCCAGCAGCCGTCAGGGGGCTACCTACGAGCAGTACTTC.

The rearrangement uses TRBV20-1 and TRBJ2-5, with D uncertain. The CDR3 runs to 11 residues. Deletions cut 5 bases from V and 2 bases from J, with 6 bases between. Per the germline V gene, CDR1 is DFQATT and CDR2 is SNEGSKA (reference sequence). In nucleotides, the CDR3 is TGCAGTGCTCAACATCAAGAGACCCAGTACTTC. It encodes CSAQHQETQYF.

The chain employs TRBV7-9 and TRBJ2-6, with D maybe TRBD1 (5 bases). The CDR3 consists of 17 residues. Germline CDR1 SEHNR, CDR2 FQNEAQ (reference sequence). With 2 bases removed from V and 0 bases from J, the gap between germline ends came to 11 bases. In DNA form, the CDR3 reads TGTGCCAGCAGCTTACCCGACAGTGTCTCTGGGGCCAACGTCCTGACTTTC. This gives the protein CASSLPDSVSGANVLTF.

The sample holds a few counts of this clone. The rearrangement uses TRBV19 and TRBJ1-3, with D uncertain. Trimming stripped 7 bases from V and 0 bases from J, with 10 bases between. Germline-derived CDR1 and CDR2 are LNHDA and SQIVND (reference sequence). CDR3 length: 14 residues. The CDR3 protein is CASTRVSSGNTIYF. The CDR3 DNA reads as TGTGCCAGTACAAGGGTGAGCTCTGGAAACACCATATATTTT.

Here the CDR3 reads CASSKLRLAGYQETQYF. Written as DNA, the CDR3 is TGTGCCAGCAGCAAACTAAGACTAGCGGGGTACCAAGAGACCCAGTACTTC. This chain links TRBV13 with TRBJ2-5; 11 positions agree with TRBD2. This CDR3 has 17 amino acids. The trim removed 5 bases at V and 0 bases at J, leaving 8 bases unmatched. From germline, CDR1 is PRHDT and CDR2 FYEKMQ (reference sequence).

The gene calls are TRBV2 and TRBJ1-1; tentative D call: TRBD1 (6 bases). The CDR3 sequence is 12 residues long. Germline-derived CDR1 and CDR2 are SNHLY and FYNNEI. Trimming left V 5 bases short and J 5 bases short, with 9 bases between. CDR3 in DNA: TGTGCCAGCAGTCCCAGGGGAACTGAAGCTTTCTTT. As protein: CASSPRGTEAFF.

This sequence joins TRBV5-1 and TRBJ2-7, with 7 bases identical to TRBD1. This CDR3 is built from 13 residues. Germline CDR1 is SGHRS and CDR2 is YFSETQ. The V and J ends lost 4 bases and 3 bases, in that order; junction bases with no gene match: 4. The CDR3 loop reads CASSLDRDYEQYF. The CDR3 DNA follows: TGCGCCAGCAGCCTCGACAGGGACTACGAGCAGTACTTC.

In its sample, this clone was seen a few times. The V gene is TRBV6-6, the J gene TRBJ1-5, with 7 positions matching TRBD1. The V gene's germline CDR1 is MNHNY and CDR2 SVGAGI (reference sequence). The CDR3 totals 14 residues. The V and J ends lost 6 bases and 0 bases, in that order; junction bases with no gene match: 2. The CDR3 sequence is CASSRGDSNQPQHF. Here the CDR3 DNA reads TGTGCCAGCAGCAGGGGGGATAGCAATCAGCCCCAGCATTTT.

V usage is TRBV6-5 and J usage is TRBJ2-7; the match to TRBD2 covers 7 bases. The length of the CDR3 is 13 residues. CDR1 MNHEY and CDR2 SVGAGI come from the germline V gene. V lost 2 bases and J lost 7; bases outside the gene matches: 5. CDR3 nucleotide sequence: TGTGCCAGCAGTTACCCGGGAGGCGATGAGCAGTACTTC. As protein: CASSYPGGDEQYF.

The rearrangement joins TRBV4-3 to TRBJ2-1; 7 bases map to TRBD2. The J segment lost 3 bases and the V segment lost 1 base, leaving 12 bases of the junction unmatched. CDR1 is LGHNA and CDR2 is YSLEER in the germline V gene. The length of the CDR3 is 18 residues. The CDR3 loop reads CASSQVTERDAYYNEQFF. The CDR3, as DNA: TGCGCCAGCAGCCAAGTTACCGAGCGGGATGCCTACTACAATGAGCAGTTCTTC.

This chain connects TRBV7-3 to TRBJ2-5, with TRBD2 matching 13 bases. This CDR3 has 16 amino acids. Trimming took 5 bases from V and 7 from J; bases not matched to a gene: 10. Germline CDR1 is SGHTA and CDR2 is FQGTGA. CDR3: CASSLGLAGEFGTQYF. The CDR3 region has the DNA TGTGCCAGCAGCCTAGGACTAGCGGGAGAATTTGGGACCCAGTACTTC.

V usage is TRBV10-3 and J usage is TRBJ2-1; TRBD2 matches 8 bases. Germline loops: CDR1 ENHRY, CDR2 SYGVKD. The V and J ends lost 8 bases and 3 bases, in that order; junction bases with no gene match: 6. The CDR3 loop spans 14 amino acids. The CDR3 sequence is CAIVESGSYNEQFF. In DNA form, the CDR3 reads TGTGCCATCGTTGAAAGCGGGAGCTACAATGAGCAGTTCTTC.

V and J are TRBV19 and TRBJ2-5; no definite D call. The V end lost 3 bases, the J end lost 2 bases, and 7 bases lay between the germline ends. The CDR3 runs 13 residues. The germline V gene has CDR1 LNHDA and CDR2 SQIVND (reference sequence). The CDR3 DNA reads as TGTGCCAGTAGTATGCGACCACAAGAGACCCAGTACTTC. The encoded protein is CASSMRPQETQYF.

The rearrangement uses TRBV29-1 and TRBJ2-5; 10 bases are shared with TRBD1. The CDR3 is made up of 13 amino acids. Germline values: CDR1 SQVTM, CDR2 ANQGSEA. The J segment lost 5 bases and the V segment lost 4 bases, leaving 4 bases of the junction unmatched. CDR3 region: CSVGGTGDETQYF. In nucleotides, the CDR3 is TGCAGCGTTGGTGGGACAGGGGATGAGACCCAGTACTTC.

This clone was detected a few times. V and J are TRBV28 and TRBJ2-5; D perhaps matches TRBD2 (7 bases). This CDR3 region has 14 residues. Germline V gene lookup returns CDR1 MDHEN and CDR2 SYDVKM. The V gene lost 6 bases and the J gene lost 5 bases, with 16 bases spanning the gap. The DNA of the CDR3 is TGTGCCAGCAGAAGGGGGGGACTTGGGGAGACCCAGTACTTC. Translating gives CASRRGGLGETQYF.

The chain carries TRBV7-2 and TRBJ1-2; 7 bases align to TRBD1. This CDR3 has 14 residues. V was pared by 3 bases and J by 4 bases, with 5 bases of the junction left unmatched. Looked up from germline, CDR1 is SGHTA and CDR2 is FQGNSA. The CDR3 nucleotides read TGTGCCAGCAGCTTGCCAGGGGGAATCTATGGCTACACCTTC. It yields the protein CASSLPGGIYGYTF. Using reference TRBV7-2 and TRBJ1-2 for the parts outside the CDR3, the full variable domain is GAGVSQSPSNKVTEKGKDVELRCDPISGHTALYWYRQSLGQGLEFLIYFQGNSAPDKSGLPSDRFSAERTGGSVSTLTIQRTQQEDSAVYLCASSLPGGIYGYTFGSGTRLTVV.

The chain joins TRBV28 to TRBJ2-7; D is possibly TRBD1 or TRBD2 (7 bases each). The CDR3 extends over 15 amino acids. V lost 3 bases and J lost 2, with 14 bases in between. The germline CDR1 and CDR2 sequences are MDHEN and SYDVKM. The CDR3 loop reads CASSFKSGTAYEQYF. Here the CDR3 DNA reads TGTGCCAGCAGTTTTAAGAGCGGGACAGCCTACGAGCAGTACTTC.

This clone appeared once. This chain links TRBV10-3 with TRBJ2-1; TRBD2 agrees at 9 bases. The germline V gene has CDR1 ENHRY and CDR2 SYGVKD. The CDR3 is 17 residues long. V lost 0 bases and J lost 4; bases outside the gene matches: 7. The CDR3 nucleotides are TGTGCCATCAGTGAGTCTAGACTAGCGGACCTTTACAATGAGCAGTTCTTC. Its protein product is CAISESRLADLYNEQFF.

This rearrangement joins TRBV9 to TRBJ1-2, with 7 bases fitting TRBD1. This CDR3 has 15 residues. Looked up from germline, CDR1 is SGDLS and CDR2 is YYNGEE. V was pared by 3 bases and J by 4 bases, with 9 bases of the junction left unmatched. The CDR3 bases are TGTGCCAGCAGCGGCCAGGGGGATCATGGCTATGGCTACACCTTC. It encodes CASSGQGDHGYGYTF.

The rearrangement uses TRBV5-4 and TRBJ2-5; D unresolved. The CDR3 has 12 amino acids. The V and J ends lost 5 bases and 0 bases respectively, with 5 bases between them. In germline, CDR1 is SGHNT, CDR2 YYREEE (reference sequence). CDR3 loop: CASRRNQETQYF. As DNA, the CDR3 is TGTGCCAGCAGACGGAACCAAGAGACCCAGTACTTC. Drawing the rest from reference TRBV5-4 and TRBJ2-5, the complete variable domain is ETGVTQSPTHLIKTRGQQVTLRCSSQSGHNTVSWYQQALGQGPQFIFQYYREEENGRGNFPPRFSGLQFPNYSSELNVNALELDDSALYLCASRRNQETQYFGPGTRLLVL.

The V call is TRBV28, the J call TRBJ2-7, with 8 bases fitting TRBD1. Germline V gene sequence: CDR1 MDHEN, CDR2 SYDVKM. V shed 5 bases and J 5 bases; nucleotides not matched to a gene: 8. The CDR3 loop spans 14 amino acids. Here the CDR3 reads CASSPRDRSNEQYF. The CDR3 DNA sequence: TGTGCCAGCAGTCCCCGGGACAGGTCAAACGAGCAGTACTTC.

J is TRBJ2-7 and V is TRBV4-3; 16 bases align to TRBD2. The CDR3 runs to 16 residues. CDR1 is LGHNA, CDR2 YSLEER, per germline. V was clipped by 2 bases and J by 7 bases; unmatched bases: 5. CDR3 sequence (DNA): TGCGCCAGCAGCCAATACGGGACTAGCGGGAGGGCTGAGCAGTACTTC. Translating it yields CASSQYGTSGRAEQYF.

This chain joins TRBV10-3 and TRBJ1-3, with 7 bases fitting TRBD1. Germline-derived CDR1 and CDR2 are ENHRY and SYGVKD. V lost 6 bases, J lost 6 bases, and 5 bases stayed unmatched. The CDR3 loop spans 13 amino acids. The CDR3 region has the DNA TGTGCCATCAGGAGACAGGGCGAAAACACCATATATTTT. Its translation is CAIRRQGENTIYF.

The DNA of the CDR3 is TGCGCCAGCAGCCAAGCGGTACTAGCGGGAGGGCGGGTCCATGAGCAGTTCTTC. Residues: CASSQAVLAGGRVHEQFF. The chain recombines TRBV4-3 with TRBJ2-1, with 13 nucleotides matching TRBD2. Trimming cost V 1 base and J 8 bases; bases outside gene matches: 11. From germline, CDR1 is LGHNA and CDR2 YSLEER. The CDR3 covers 18 residues.

The chain uses TRBV10-3 and TRBJ1-1; D is perhaps TRBD1 (5 bases). V was pared by 0 bases and J by 4 bases, with 9 bases between. The germline V gene encodes CDR1 ENHRY and CDR2 SYGVKD. The CDR3 loop spans 14 amino acids. The CDR3 coding sequence is TGTGCCATCAGTGAGTCCTTTGGGGGCACTGAAGCTTTCTTT. Its protein is CAISESFGGTEAFF.

The gene calls are TRBV5-6 and TRBJ1-4, with D unclear. With 0 bases removed from V and 8 bases from J, the gap between germline ends came to 17 bases. This CDR3 spans 16 amino acids. From germline, CDR1 is SGHDT and CDR2 YYEEEE. CDR3 DNA: TGTGCCAGCAGCTTGGGGACGGACGTTCTCTACGAAAAACTGTTTTTT. Amino acid sequence: CASSLGTDVLYEKLFF.

The gene calls are TRBV28 and TRBJ2-2, with 7 bases aligning to TRBD1. Trimming at V came to 3 bases and at J to 1 base, leaving 5 bases not matched to a gene. Germline V gives CDR1 MDHEN, CDR2 SYDVKM. The CDR3 is made up of 16 amino acids. The CDR3 sequence: CASSLADRVNTGELFF. CDR3 coding DNA: TGTGCCAGCAGTTTGGCAGACAGGGTGAACACCGGGGAGCTGTTTTTT.

The chain uses TRBV7-6 and TRBJ2-1; D not certain. Trimming pared 5 bases from V and 4 bases from J, leaving 9 bases between. In germline, CDR1 is SGHVS, CDR2 FNYEAQ. The CDR3 extends over 13 amino acids. CDR3 coding DNA: TGTGCCAGCAGCCGAAGGTTATACAATGAGCAGTTCTTC. Translating it yields CASSRRLYNEQFF.